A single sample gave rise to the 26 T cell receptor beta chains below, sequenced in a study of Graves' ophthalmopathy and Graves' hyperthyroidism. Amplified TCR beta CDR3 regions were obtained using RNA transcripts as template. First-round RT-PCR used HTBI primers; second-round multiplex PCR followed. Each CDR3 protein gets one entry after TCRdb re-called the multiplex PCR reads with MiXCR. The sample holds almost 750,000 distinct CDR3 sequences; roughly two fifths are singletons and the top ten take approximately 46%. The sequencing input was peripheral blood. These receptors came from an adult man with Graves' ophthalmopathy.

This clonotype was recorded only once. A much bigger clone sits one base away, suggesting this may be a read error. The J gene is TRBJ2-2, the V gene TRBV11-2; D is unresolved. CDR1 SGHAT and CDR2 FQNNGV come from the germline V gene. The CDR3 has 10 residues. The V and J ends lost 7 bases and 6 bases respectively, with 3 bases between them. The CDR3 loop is CASTSGELFF. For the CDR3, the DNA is TGTGCCAGCACCTCCGGGGAGCTGTTTTTT.

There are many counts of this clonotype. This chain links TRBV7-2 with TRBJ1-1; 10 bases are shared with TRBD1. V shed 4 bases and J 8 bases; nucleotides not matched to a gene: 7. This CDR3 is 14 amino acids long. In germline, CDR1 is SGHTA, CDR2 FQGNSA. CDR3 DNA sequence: TGTGCCAGCAGCTGGGGACAGGGGAGAGGAGAAGCTTTCTTT. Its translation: CASSWGQGRGEAFF.

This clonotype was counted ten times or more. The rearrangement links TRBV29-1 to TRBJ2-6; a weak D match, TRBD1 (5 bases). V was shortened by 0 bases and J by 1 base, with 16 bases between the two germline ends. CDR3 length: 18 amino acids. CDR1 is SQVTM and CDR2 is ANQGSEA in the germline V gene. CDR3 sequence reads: CSVEERPGSVSGANVLTF. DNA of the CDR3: TGCAGCGTTGAAGAGCGACCAGGGTCGGTTTCTGGGGCCAACGTCCTGACTTTC.

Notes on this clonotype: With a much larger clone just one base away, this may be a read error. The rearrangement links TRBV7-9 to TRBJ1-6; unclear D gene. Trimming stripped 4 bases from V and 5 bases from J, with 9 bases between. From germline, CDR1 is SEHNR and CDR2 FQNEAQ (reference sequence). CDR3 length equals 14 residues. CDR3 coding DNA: TGTGCCAGCAGCTCGGAACGGAATAATTCACCCCTCCACTTT. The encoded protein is CASSSERNNSPLHF.

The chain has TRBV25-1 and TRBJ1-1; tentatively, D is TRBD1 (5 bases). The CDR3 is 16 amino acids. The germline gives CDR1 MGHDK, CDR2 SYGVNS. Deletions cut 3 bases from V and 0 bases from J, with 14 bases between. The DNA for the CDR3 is TGTGCCAGCAGTGAGGGAGGGACCGGGATGAACACTGAAGCTTTCTTT. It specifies CASSEGGTGMNTEAFF. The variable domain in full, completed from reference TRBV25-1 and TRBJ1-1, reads EADIYQTPRYLVIGTGKKITLECSQTMGHDKMYWYQQDPGMELHLIHYSYGVNSTEKGDLSSESTVSRIRTEHFPLTLESARPSHTSQYLCASSEGGTGMNTEAFFGQGTRLTVV.

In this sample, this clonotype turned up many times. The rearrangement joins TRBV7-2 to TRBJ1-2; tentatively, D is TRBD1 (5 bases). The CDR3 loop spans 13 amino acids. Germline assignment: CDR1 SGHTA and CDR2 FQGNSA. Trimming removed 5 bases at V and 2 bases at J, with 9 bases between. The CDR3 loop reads CASSMDINYGYTF. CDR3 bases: TGTGCCAGCAGCATGGACATAAACTATGGCTACACCTTC.

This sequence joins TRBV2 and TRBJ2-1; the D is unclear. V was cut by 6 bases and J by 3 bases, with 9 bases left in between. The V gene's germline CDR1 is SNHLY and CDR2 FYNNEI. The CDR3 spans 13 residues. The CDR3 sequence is CASRGDNYNEQFF. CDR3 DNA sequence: TGTGCCAGCAGAGGCGATAACTACAATGAGCAGTTCTTC.

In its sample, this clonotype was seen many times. The CDR3 region has the DNA TGTGCCAGCAAACCCAGCGGGGGTTCGGACCAGTACTTC. Translated, it gives CASKPSGGSDQYF. The chain carries TRBV12-3 or TRBV12-4 and TRBJ2-5; 8 bases map to TRBD2. The ends lost 7 bases at V and 10 bases at J; junction bases unmatched: 11. The CDR3 is 13 residues long.

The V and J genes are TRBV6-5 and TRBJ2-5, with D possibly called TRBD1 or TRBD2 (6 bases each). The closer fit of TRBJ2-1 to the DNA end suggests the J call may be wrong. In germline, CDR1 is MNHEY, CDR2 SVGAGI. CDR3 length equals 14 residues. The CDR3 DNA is TGTGCCAGCAGTTACGGGGGGCCTTACAATGAGCAGTTCTTC. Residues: CASSYGGPYNEQFF.

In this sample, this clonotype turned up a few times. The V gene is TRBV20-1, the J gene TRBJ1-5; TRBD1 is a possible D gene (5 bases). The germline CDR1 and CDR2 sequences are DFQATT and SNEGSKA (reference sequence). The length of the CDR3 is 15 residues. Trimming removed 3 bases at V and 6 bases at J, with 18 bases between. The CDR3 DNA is TGCAGTGCTAGGGGGCCGATGGCGTATAGTCAGCCCCAGCATTTT. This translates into CSARGPMAYSQPQHF.

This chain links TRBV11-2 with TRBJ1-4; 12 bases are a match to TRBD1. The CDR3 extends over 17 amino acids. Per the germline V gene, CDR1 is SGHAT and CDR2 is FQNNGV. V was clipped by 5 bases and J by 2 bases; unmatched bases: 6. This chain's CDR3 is CASSVGTGGLTNEKLFF. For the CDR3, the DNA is TGTGCCAGCAGCGTGGGGACAGGGGGCCTCACTAATGAAAAACTGTTTTTT.

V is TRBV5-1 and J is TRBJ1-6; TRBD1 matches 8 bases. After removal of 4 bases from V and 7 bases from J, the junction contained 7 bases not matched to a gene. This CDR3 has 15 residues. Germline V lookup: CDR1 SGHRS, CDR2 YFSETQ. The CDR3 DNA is TGCGCCAGCAGCCTGCGACAGGGGCTCAATTCACCCCTCCACTTT. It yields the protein CASSLRQGLNSPLHF.

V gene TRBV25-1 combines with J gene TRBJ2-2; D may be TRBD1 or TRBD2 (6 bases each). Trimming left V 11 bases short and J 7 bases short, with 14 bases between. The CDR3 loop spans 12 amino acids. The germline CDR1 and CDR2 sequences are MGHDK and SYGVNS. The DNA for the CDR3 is TGTGCCCCGGGTGAGGGGGGCGGGGAGCTGTTTTTT. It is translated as CAPGEGGGELFF.

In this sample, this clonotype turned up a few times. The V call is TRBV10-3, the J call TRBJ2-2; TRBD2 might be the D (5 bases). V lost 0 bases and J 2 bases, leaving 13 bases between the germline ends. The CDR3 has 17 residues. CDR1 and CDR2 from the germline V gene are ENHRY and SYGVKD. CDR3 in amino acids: CAISESIGGSNTGELFF. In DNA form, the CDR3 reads TGTGCCATCAGTGAGTCGATTGGCGGGTCAAACACCGGGGAGCTGTTTTTT.

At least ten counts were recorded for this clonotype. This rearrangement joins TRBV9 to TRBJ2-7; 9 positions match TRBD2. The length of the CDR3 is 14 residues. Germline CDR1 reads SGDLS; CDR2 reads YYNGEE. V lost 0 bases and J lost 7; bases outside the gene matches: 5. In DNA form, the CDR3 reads TGTGCCAGCAGCGTAGCTAGCGGGGCAGGGGAGCAGTACTTC. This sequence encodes CASSVASGAGEQYF.

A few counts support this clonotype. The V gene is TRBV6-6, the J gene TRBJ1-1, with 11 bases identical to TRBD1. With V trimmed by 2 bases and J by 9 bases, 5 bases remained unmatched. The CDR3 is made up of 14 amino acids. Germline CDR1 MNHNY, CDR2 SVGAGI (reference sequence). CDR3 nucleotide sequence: TGTGCCAGCAGTTACCCCGGACAGGGGGCCAAAGCTTTCTTT. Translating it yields CASSYPGQGAKAFF.

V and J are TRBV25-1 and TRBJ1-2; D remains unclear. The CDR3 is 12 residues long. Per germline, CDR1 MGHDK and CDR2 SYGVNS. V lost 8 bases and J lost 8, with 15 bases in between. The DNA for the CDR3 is TGTGCCAGCGTTTCCGAAAGCGAGGGCTACACCTTC. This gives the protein CASVSESEGYTF.

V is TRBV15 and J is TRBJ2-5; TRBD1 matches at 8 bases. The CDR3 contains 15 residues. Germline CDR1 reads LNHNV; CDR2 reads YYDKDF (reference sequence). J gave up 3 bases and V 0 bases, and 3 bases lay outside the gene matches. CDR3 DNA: TGTGCCACCAGCAGAGATGCAGGGGGCGAAGAGACCCAGTACTTC. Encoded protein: CATSRDAGGEETQYF.

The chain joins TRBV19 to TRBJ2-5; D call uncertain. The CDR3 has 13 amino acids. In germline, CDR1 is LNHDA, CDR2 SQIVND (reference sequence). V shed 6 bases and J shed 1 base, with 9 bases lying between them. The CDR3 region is CASSTGLQETQYF. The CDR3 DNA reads TGTGCCAGTAGCACCGGGCTCCAAGAGACCCAGTACTTC.

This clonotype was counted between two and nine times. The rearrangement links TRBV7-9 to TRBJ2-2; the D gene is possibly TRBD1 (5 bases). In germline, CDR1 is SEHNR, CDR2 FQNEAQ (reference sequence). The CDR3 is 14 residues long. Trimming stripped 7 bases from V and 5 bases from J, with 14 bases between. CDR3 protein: CASTARQLTGELFF. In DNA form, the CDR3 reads TGTGCCAGCACCGCAAGACAGCTTACCGGGGAGCTGTTTTTT.

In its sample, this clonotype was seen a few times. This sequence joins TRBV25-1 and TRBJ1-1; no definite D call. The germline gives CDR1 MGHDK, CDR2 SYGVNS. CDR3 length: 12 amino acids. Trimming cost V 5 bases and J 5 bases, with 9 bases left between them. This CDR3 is CASSLRVTEAFF. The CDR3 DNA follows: TGTGCCAGCAGTTTGCGAGTTACTGAAGCTTTCTTT.

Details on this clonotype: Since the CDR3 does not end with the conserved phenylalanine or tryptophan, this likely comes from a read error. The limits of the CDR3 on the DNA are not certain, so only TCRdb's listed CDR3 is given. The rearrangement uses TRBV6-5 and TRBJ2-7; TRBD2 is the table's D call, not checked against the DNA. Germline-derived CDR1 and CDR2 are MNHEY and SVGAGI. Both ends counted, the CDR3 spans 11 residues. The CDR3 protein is CASSYSAVTSG.

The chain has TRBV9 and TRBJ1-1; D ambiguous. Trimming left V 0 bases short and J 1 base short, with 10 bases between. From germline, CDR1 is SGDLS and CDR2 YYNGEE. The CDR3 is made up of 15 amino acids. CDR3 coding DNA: TGTGCCAGCAGCGTAGATAGTCACAGGAACACTGAAGCTTTCTTT. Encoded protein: CASSVDSHRNTEAFF.

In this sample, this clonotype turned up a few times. CDR3 nucleotides: TGTGCCAGCTCACCATCAGATCAGCCCCAGCATTTT. Protein: CASSPSDQPQHF. The V call is TRBV24-1, the J call TRBJ1-5; D gene uncertain. CDR1 is KGHDR, CDR2 SFDVKD, per germline. The V end was cut by 11 bases, the J end by 5 bases, with 12 bases between. The CDR3 runs 12 residues.

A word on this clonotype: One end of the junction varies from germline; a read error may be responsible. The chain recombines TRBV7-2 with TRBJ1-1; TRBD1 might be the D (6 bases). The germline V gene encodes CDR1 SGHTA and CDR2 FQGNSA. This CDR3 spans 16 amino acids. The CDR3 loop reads CASSQGRGGRNTEAFF. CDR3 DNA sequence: TGCGCCAGCAGCCAAGGCAGGGGCGGTAGGAACACTGAAGCTTTCTTT.

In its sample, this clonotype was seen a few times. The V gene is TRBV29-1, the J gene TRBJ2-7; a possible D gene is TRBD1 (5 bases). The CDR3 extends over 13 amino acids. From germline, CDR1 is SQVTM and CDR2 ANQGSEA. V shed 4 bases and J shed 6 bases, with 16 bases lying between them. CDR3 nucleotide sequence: TGCAGCGTTGGAACGGAGCTTAGGGGCGAGCAGTACTTC. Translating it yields CSVGTELRGEQYF.